Listed here are 12 T cell receptor beta chains from one sample, sequenced in a study of OX40 agonist ivuxolimab in advanced cancers. Library preparation employed the immunoSEQ multiplex PCR assay. Not all clones reach the TCRdb copy of this immuneACCESS table, which keeps in-frame sequences only. Checked studies attribute under half of the gap to unresolved V genes and leave the rest unexplained. This sample holds approximately 77,000 clones; 90% to 95% were observed only once. Of the sample, roughly 14% is held by the ten largest clones. Sample: CD4+ or CD8+ T cells sorted from blood, taken in a trial of the OX40 agonist ivuxolimab. The receptors were gathered from an adult with an advanced solid tumor such as melanoma, head and neck, liver or kidney cancer.

The V call is TRBV7-9, the J call TRBJ2-7; TRBD1 aligns across 7 bases. The V and J ends lost 4 bases and 6 bases, in that order; junction bases with no gene match: 3. The CDR3 has 12 amino acids. The V gene's germline CDR1 is SEHNR and CDR2 FQNEAQ (reference sequence). The CDR3 coding sequence is TGTGCCAGCAGCTGGACAGGCGTCGAGCAGTACTTC. This encodes CASSWTGVEQYF. Combining the CDR3 with reference TRBV7-9 and TRBJ2-7 gives the whole variable domain DTGVSQNPRHKITKRGQNVTFRCDPISEHNRLYWYRQTLGQGPEFLTYFQNEAQLEKSRLLSDRFSAERPKGSFSTLEIQRTEQGDSAMYLCASSWTGVEQYFGPGTRLTVT.

This clone was seen a handful of times. This chain joins TRBV4-1 and TRBJ2-5; 11 nucleotides align to TRBD1. The CDR3 contains 15 residues. Germline assignment: CDR1 MGHRA and CDR2 YSYEKL. The V and J ends lost 5 bases and 4 bases, in that order; junction bases with no gene match: 6. CDR3 bases: TGCGCCAGCAGCAAGGGACAGGGGGGGGCAGAGACCCAGTACTTC. Its protein is CASSKGQGGAETQYF.

V is TRBV6-5 and J is TRBJ2-2; the match to TRBD2 covers 8 bases. V shed 2 bases and J 6 bases; nucleotides not matched to a gene: 5. This CDR3 has 15 residues. Germline V lookup: CDR1 MNHEY, CDR2 SVGAGI. CDR3 region: CASSYGAGVSGELFF. The CDR3 DNA follows: TGTGCCAGCAGTTACGGAGCGGGAGTTTCCGGGGAGCTGTTTTTT.

The chain recombines TRBV15 with TRBJ2-6, with D unclear. Germline CDR1 reads LNHNV; CDR2 reads YYDKDF (reference sequence). Trimming took off 3 bases at V and 0 bases at J, with 6 bases between the two ends. This CDR3 spans 15 amino acids. This chain's CDR3 is CATSRRTSGANVLTF. The CDR3 DNA follows: TGTGCCACCAGCAGGCGAACCTCTGGGGCCAACGTCCTGACTTTC.

V usage is TRBV27 and J usage is TRBJ2-3; 9 bases are shared with TRBD2. After removal of 3 bases from V and 1 base from J, the junction contained 8 bases not matched to a gene. This CDR3 comprises 17 residues. CDR1 MNHEY and CDR2 SMNVEV come from the germline V gene (reference sequence). The CDR3 sequence is CASSFSLAGVGTDTQYF. As DNA, the CDR3 is TGTGCCAGCAGTTTTTCCTTAGCGGGAGTTGGCACAGATACGCAGTATTTT.

V gene TRBV7-2 combines with J gene TRBJ2-3; D uncertain. This CDR3 spans 12 amino acids. The germline gives CDR1 SGHTA, CDR2 FQGNSA. V dropped 8 bases and J dropped 4 bases, with 10 bases sitting between them. CDR3 protein: CASSSAADTQYF. CDR3 in DNA: TGTGCCAGCTCCTCGGCGGCAGATACGCAGTATTTT.

The chain uses TRBV27 and TRBJ2-7, with D unresolved. Looked up from germline, CDR1 is MNHEY and CDR2 is SMNVEV (reference sequence). The CDR3 sequence is 14 residues long. V lost 3 bases, J lost 3 bases, and 12 bases lay in between. The CDR3 sequence: CASSLNPALYEQYF. The CDR3 DNA follows: TGTGCCAGCAGTTTGAATCCAGCACTCTACGAGCAGTACTTC.

The chain employs TRBV19 and TRBJ2-1; D gene ambiguous. Germline loops: CDR1 LNHDA, CDR2 SQIVND (reference sequence). V lost 1 base and J lost 0, with 7 bases in between. This CDR3 is built from 15 residues. DNA of the CDR3: TGTGCCAGTAGTATAGGTAGGAGCTCCTACAATGAGCAGTTCTTC. It encodes CASSIGRSSYNEQFF.

This clone was observed once. V gene TRBV9 combines with J gene TRBJ2-3; 12 positions match TRBD2. The CDR3 is made up of 16 amino acids. After removal of 3 bases from V and 6 bases from J, the junction contained 8 bases not matched to a gene. The germline CDR1 and CDR2 sequences are SGDLS and YYNGEE. The CDR3 DNA reads TGTGCCAGCAGCGCCAGACTAGCGGGAGATCCCGATACGCAGTATTTT. It specifies CASSARLAGDPDTQYF.

This chain links TRBV6-6 with TRBJ2-7; 7 nucleotides match TRBD1. The germline V gene has CDR1 MNHNY and CDR2 SVGAGI (reference sequence). V trimming: 8 bases; J trimming: 7 bases; junction bases outside the gene matches: 8. This CDR3 has 12 residues. The CDR3 reads CASRNRGEEQYF. CDR3 nucleotide sequence: TGTGCCAGCCGGAACAGGGGAGAGGAGCAGTACTTC.

The chain combines TRBV2 with TRBJ2-7; D is perhaps TRBD2 (6 bases). Between the trimmed V and J ends, which lost 3 bases and 5 bases, there was a span of 11 bases. Germline assignment: CDR1 SNHLY and CDR2 FYNNEI. The CDR3 is 13 amino acids. CDR3 sequence reads: CASSDLGGHEQYF. The CDR3 DNA is TGTGCCAGCAGTGACTTGGGGGGTCACGAGCAGTACTTC.

The chain carries TRBV7-6 and TRBJ2-1; tentative D call: TRBD2 (6 bases). CDR1 and CDR2 (germline): SGHVS, FNYEAQ. This CDR3 has 15 amino acids. V was pared by 1 base and J by 3 bases, with 10 bases between. CDR3 bases: TGTGCCAGCAGCTTAGTTCGGGAGTTCTACAATGAGCAGTTCTTC. It codes for CASSLVREFYNEQFF.